A single sample gave rise to the 27 T cell receptor beta chains below, sequenced in a study of OX40 agonist ivuxolimab in advanced cancers. Only in-frame clones appear in the TCRdb table, and some are missing; sequencing was by immunoSEQ multiplex PCR. The sample comprises tens of thousands of clones, 90% to 95% of which are singletons, and 2% to 2.5% rests with the top ten. The sample consisted of CD4+ or CD8+ T cells sorted from blood, taken in a trial of the OX40 agonist ivuxolimab. These receptors came from an adult with an advanced solid tumor such as melanoma, head and neck, liver or kidney cancer.

The genes are TRBV7-2 and TRBJ2-7, with 10 bases fitting TRBD2. The germline CDR1 and CDR2 sequences are SGHTA and FQGNSA. The V segment lost 3 bases and the J segment 3 bases; nucleotides outside the gene matches: 5. The CDR3 spans 15 residues. The chain's CDR3 is CASSFQAGGYYEQYF. CDR3 coding DNA: TGTGCCAGCAGCTTTCAAGCGGGAGGGTACTACGAGCAGTACTTC.

The V gene is TRBV28, the J gene TRBJ2-2, with TRBD1 identical over 10 bases. Germline V gene sequence: CDR1 MDHEN, CDR2 SYDVKM. This CDR3 contains 15 residues. The trim removed 3 bases at V and 5 bases at J, leaving 3 bases unmatched. DNA of the CDR3: TGTGCCAGCAGTTTGTGGACAGGGGGTACCGGGGAGCTGTTTTTT. It yields the protein CASSLWTGGTGELFF.

This chain uses TRBV9 with TRBJ1-1; D ambiguous. V was shortened by 0 bases and J by 1 base, with 10 bases between the two germline ends. The V gene's germline CDR1 is SGDLS and CDR2 YYNGEE. CDR3 length: 15 residues. For the CDR3, the DNA is TGTGCCAGCAGCGTAGGGGTGGCGGCGAACACTGAAGCTTTCTTT. Protein sequence: CASSVGVAANTEAFF.

This rearrangement joins TRBV14 to TRBJ1-1, with 8 bases identical to TRBD1. V lost 1 base and J lost 4; bases outside the gene matches: 5. Germline V gene lookup returns CDR1 SGHDN and CDR2 FVKESK. This CDR3 has 15 amino acids. The CDR3 here is CASSQGRQGSTEAFF. CDR3 DNA sequence: TGTGCCAGCAGCCAAGGTAGACAGGGGTCCACTGAAGCTTTCTTT.

A remark on this clone: This specimen includes other DNA sequences encoding the same CDR3. The chain couples TRBV6-5 to TRBJ1-1, with D perhaps matching TRBD1 (5 bases). CDR1 is MNHEY, CDR2 SVGAGI, per germline. V was clipped by 8 bases and J by 1 base, with 11 bases between them. This CDR3 is 13 amino acids long. In DNA, the CDR3 is TGTGCCAGCTATCCAGGGCGGAACACTGAAGCTTTCTTT. This translates into CASYPGRNTEAFF.

As DNA, the CDR3 is TGTGCCAGCAGGGGGACAGGGGAGAGGGAAAAACTGTTTTTT. Translating gives CASRGTGEREKLFF. The V gene is TRBV28, the J gene TRBJ1-4, with TRBD1 matching 10 bases. J was trimmed by 8 bases and V by 6 bases; bases with no gene match: 6. The V gene's germline CDR1 is MDHEN and CDR2 SYDVKM. The CDR3 loop spans 14 amino acids.

The gene calls are TRBV28 and TRBJ1-1; 9 bases fit TRBD1. V trimming: 5 bases; J trimming: 12 bases; junction bases outside the gene matches: 7. The CDR3 extends over 12 amino acids. Germline assignment: CDR1 MDHEN and CDR2 SYDVKM. CDR3 sequence reads: CASSHTGGQTFF. CDR3 DNA sequence: TGTGCCAGCAGTCATACAGGGGGCCAAACTTTCTTT. Looking up the rest from reference TRBV28 and TRBJ1-1 gives the full variable domain: DVKVTQSSRYLVKRTGEKVFLECVQDMDHENMFWYRQDPGLGLRLIYFSYDVKMKEKGDIPEGYSVSREKKERFSLILESASTNQTSMYLCASSHTGGQTFFGQGTRLTVV.

Here the CDR3 reads CASSRAPRSGELFF. The CDR3 DNA reads as TGTGCCAGCAGCAGGGCCCCCCGGTCTGGGGAGCTGTTTTTT. The chain joins TRBV28 to TRBJ2-2; the D gene is possibly TRBD1 (5 bases). Looked up from germline, CDR1 is MDHEN and CDR2 is SYDVKM. The CDR3 totals 14 residues. Trimming cost V 6 bases and J 8 bases, with 16 bases left between them.

In this sample, this clone turned up a few times. V is TRBV7-9 and J is TRBJ2-2; D is ambiguous. CDR1 is SEHNR and CDR2 is FQNEAQ in the germline V gene (reference sequence). The CDR3 sequence is 14 residues long. The V end was cut by 3 bases, the J end by 4 bases, with 9 bases between. CDR3: CASSFSTLTGELFF. CDR3 nucleotides: TGTGCCAGCAGCTTCTCTACACTCACCGGGGAGCTGTTTTTT. Full variable domain (rest looked up from reference TRBV7-9 and TRBJ2-2): DTGVSQNPRHKITKRGQNVTFRCDPISEHNRLYWYRQTLGQGPEFLTYFQNEAQLEKSRLLSDRFSAERPKGSFSTLEIQRTEQGDSAMYLCASSFSTLTGELFFGEGSRLTVL.

The chain carries TRBV5-5 and TRBJ1-1, with D possibly being TRBD1 (5 bases). CDR3 length: 16 residues. Germline lookup yields CDR1 SGHKS and CDR2 YYEKEE (reference sequence). The V gene lost 1 base and the J gene lost 1 base, with 14 bases spanning the gap. The chain's CDR3 is CASSLQTGRANTEAFF. The CDR3 DNA sequence: TGTGCCAGCAGCTTGCAAACAGGTAGGGCGAACACTGAAGCTTTCTTT.

The rearrangement links TRBV4-2 to TRBJ1-3; no clear D. CDR1 is LGHNA and CDR2 is YNFKEQ in the germline V gene. CDR3 length: 15 residues. Trimming stripped 3 bases from V and 1 base from J, with 10 bases between. The CDR3: CASSHRANSGNTIYF. CDR3 coding DNA: TGTGCCAGCAGCCACCGGGCCAATTCTGGAAACACCATATATTTT.

The chain is built from TRBV18 and TRBJ2-3; 13 bases align to TRBD2. CDR3 length: 17 residues. Germline V CDR1 and CDR2: KGHSH, LQKENI. Trimming took 3 bases from V and 5 from J; bases not matched to a gene: 8. CDR3 coding DNA: TGTGCCAGCTCACCGGCGACTAGCGGGGGGACCCAAGATACGCAGTATTTT. Amino acid sequence: CASSPATSGGTQDTQYF.

The rearrangement joins TRBV28 to TRBJ2-1; a possible D gene is TRBD1 (5 bases). The CDR3 has 16 residues. V lost 1 base to trimming and J lost 0 bases, with 10 bases between them. Germline V CDR1 and CDR2: MDHEN, SYDVKM. This chain's CDR3 is CASSLFRESSYNEQFF. The DNA for the CDR3 is TGTGCCAGCAGTTTATTCAGGGAAAGCTCCTACAATGAGCAGTTCTTC.

The chain recombines TRBV5-1 with TRBJ2-1; 9 nucleotides align to TRBD2. From germline, CDR1 is SGHRS and CDR2 YFSETQ. The CDR3 extends over 13 amino acids. J was trimmed by 15 bases and V by 0 bases; bases with no gene match: 7. The DNA of the CDR3 is TGCGCCAGCAGCTTGGGACTAGCGGAACGGGCGTTCTTC. The encoded protein is CASSLGLAERAFF.

The genes are TRBV18 and TRBJ2-2; possible D gene TRBD1, 6 bases. The CDR3 totals 16 residues. Deletions cut 2 bases from V and 3 bases from J, with 13 bases between. Germline CDR1 and CDR2: KGHSH and LQKENI. The CDR3 DNA reads as TGTGCCAGCTCACCAGGGACACCCCGGGACACCGGGGAGCTGTTTTTT. Translating it yields CASSPGTPRDTGELFF.

The chain combines TRBV19 with TRBJ2-2, with D unresolved. V lost 1 base and J lost 6, with 3 bases in between. There are 12 residues in the CDR3. Germline V gene sequence: CDR1 LNHDA, CDR2 SQIVND (reference sequence). DNA of the CDR3: TGTGCCAGTAGTATAGGCCCCGGGGAGCTGTTTTTT. Translated: CASSIGPGELFF. Full variable domain (rest looked up from reference TRBV19 and TRBJ2-2): DGGITQSPKYLFRKEGQNVTLSCEQNLNHDAMYWYRQDPGQGLRLIYYSQIVNDFQKGDIAEGYSVSREKKESFPLTVTSAQKNPTAFYLCASSIGPGELFFGEGSRLTVL.

This chain uses TRBV11-3 with TRBJ2-3, with 7 bases aligning to TRBD1. Looked up from germline, CDR1 is SGHNT and CDR2 is YENEEA. The CDR3 runs to 14 residues. V shed 5 bases and J 8 bases; nucleotides not matched to a gene: 10. CDR3 residues: CASSPQWDSLTQYF. The DNA of the CDR3 is TGTGCCAGCAGCCCACAATGGGACAGCCTTACGCAGTATTTT.

A remark on this clone: Mismatch with germline at one junction end may stem from a read error. The J gene is TRBJ2-5, the V gene TRBV7-7; 13 nucleotides align to TRBD2. The CDR3 has 22 residues. Germline V gene lookup returns CDR1 SSHAT and CDR2 FNYEAQ (reference sequence). The CDR3 loop is CASSPGLITQLAGGPICVTQYF. The CDR3 DNA follows: TGTGCTAGCAGCCCCGGCCTTATTACCCAACTAGCGGGAGGGCCGATTTGTGTGACCCAGTACTTC.

A single count supports this clone. This chain uses TRBV18 with TRBJ2-7; 9 bases fit TRBD2. Germline V lookup: CDR1 KGHSH, CDR2 LQKENI. V dropped 3 bases and J dropped 0; count of bases not matched to a gene: 3. The CDR3 sequence is 15 residues long. CDR3 sequence: CASSPGLASSYEQYF. The CDR3 nucleotides are TGTGCCAGCTCACCCGGACTAGCGAGCTCCTACGAGCAGTACTTC.

J is TRBJ2-5 and V is TRBV30, with 8 bases aligning to TRBD1. Germline V gene sequence: CDR1 GTSNPN, CDR2 SVGIG (reference sequence). With 7 bases clipped from V and 5 bases from J, the junction kept 12 bases outside the gene matches. The CDR3 runs to 14 residues. CDR3 sequence reads: CASKQTGARETQYF. In DNA, the CDR3 is TGTGCCTCCAAGCAGACAGGGGCGAGGGAGACCCAGTACTTC. Based on the CDR3 plus reference TRBV30 and TRBJ2-5, the full variable domain is SQTIHQWPATLVQPVGSPLSLECTVEGTSNPNLYWYRQAAGRGLQLLFYSVGIGQISSEVPQNLSASRPQDRQFILSSKKLLLSDSGFYLCASKQTGARETQYFGPGTRLLVL.

CDR3 sequence reads: CASRTRAAGNTIYF. The CDR3 nucleotides are TGTGCCAGCAGGACGCGGGCGGCTGGAAACACCATATATTTT. The rearrangement uses TRBV2 and TRBJ1-3; D uncertain. This CDR3 has 14 amino acids. V was pared by 6 bases and J by 2 bases, with 11 bases between. Germline V lookup: CDR1 SNHLY, CDR2 FYNNEI.

This chain links TRBV28 with TRBJ2-7, with a weak D call TRBD1 (5 bases). Between the trimmed V and J ends, which lost 4 bases and 0 bases, there was a span of 10 bases. Germline CDR1 and CDR2: MDHEN and SYDVKM. The CDR3 sequence is 14 residues long. CDR3 DNA sequence: TGTGCCAGCAGTTCCGGACAACTCTCCTACGAGCAGTACTTC. Its translation is CASSSGQLSYEQYF.

The chain recombines TRBV2 with TRBJ2-5; D is ambiguous. The length of the CDR3 is 13 residues. Germline V CDR1 and CDR2: SNHLY, FYNNEI. The germline V and J ends were trimmed by 3 bases and 5 bases, with 10 bases remaining between them. As DNA, the CDR3 is TGTGCCAGCAGTGATGAACAGTTCGAGACCCAGTACTTC. Amino acid sequence: CASSDEQFETQYF.

The rearrangement uses TRBV18 and TRBJ1-5; no reliable D call. The V end was cut by 1 base, the J end by 5 bases, with 6 bases between. CDR3 size: 13 residues. Per the germline V gene, CDR1 is KGHSH and CDR2 is LQKENI. CDR3 amino acids: CASSPHQDQPQHF. CDR3 coding DNA: TGTGCCAGCTCACCACACCAGGATCAGCCCCAGCATTTT.

V gene TRBV18 combines with J gene TRBJ2-7, with 11 bases identical to TRBD1. V lost 3 bases, J lost 2 bases, and 3 bases stayed unmatched. This CDR3 spans 15 amino acids. Germline CDR1 is KGHSH and CDR2 is LQKENI. The CDR3 region has the DNA TGTGCCAGCTCACCCCCGGGACAGGGGGCCTACGAGCAGTACTTC. Translating it yields CASSPPGQGAYEQYF.

The rearrangement uses TRBV28 and TRBJ2-5; 9 bases fit TRBD1. The J call may be mistaken, given a closer DNA end match to TRBJ2-7. Germline V gene data show CDR1 as MDHEN and CDR2 as SYDVKM. The CDR3 totals 15 residues. In DNA form, the CDR3 reads TGTGCCAGCAGTCTGAGGTGGGGACAGGGTAACGAGCAGTACTTC. This gives the protein CASSLRWGQGNEQYF.

The chain links TRBV27 to TRBJ1-5; TRBD1 agrees at 10 bases. Losses at the gene ends were 4 bases for V and 0 bases for J; bases not matched to a gene: 9. Germline lookup yields CDR1 MNHEY and CDR2 SMNVEV (reference sequence). The CDR3 contains 18 residues. The CDR3 protein is CASSSRTGGPYSNQPQHF. CDR3 nucleotide sequence: TGTGCCAGCAGTTCCCGGACAGGGGGACCTTATAGCAATCAGCCCCAGCATTTT.